Listed below are T cell receptor beta chains from one sample, sequenced in a study of cytomegalovirus exposure and HLA in healthy donors. Some clones are missing from TCRdb's copy, which holds only in-frame ones; the method was immunoSEQ multiplex PCR. The table has just over 200,000 clones, 65% to 80% seen once. The sequencing input was PBMCs. The receptors were gathered from a man aged 45-65 years in good health and CMV-seronegative. The CDR3 runs from the conserved cysteine through the conserved F or W. Each record gives: J gene, clone size, V gene, D gene, CDR3 protein, CDR3 DNA. A D gene is named only where the DNA matches it firmly. Part of the rows lack a size; the others show once, few, many or a class for expanded clones.

TRBJ2-7 | - | TRBV29-1 | TRBD2 | CSVEDERGSPEQYF | TGCAGCGTTGAAGACGAGCGCGGGAGCCCCGAGCAGTACTTC
TRBJ2-1 | - | TRBV5-4 | - | CASSLTKVSAGEPEQFF | TGTGCCAGCAGCTTAACAAAGGTGTCGGCAGGGGAACCTGAGCAGTTCTTC
TRBJ2-1 | once | TRBV4-1 | TRBD2 | CASSQDTAREVRNEQFF | TGCGCCAGCAGCCAAGACACGGCGCGGGAGGTACGGAATGAGCAGTTCTTC
TRBJ2-1 | - | TRBV7-2 | TRBD2 | CASSPQAGRSYNEQFF | TGTGCCAGCAGCCCACAAGCGGGACGATCCTACAATGAGCAGTTCTTC
TRBJ2-5 | - | TRBV15 | - | CATSRVGGLRTETQYF | TGTGCCACCAGCAGAGTGGGGGGTTTACGTACCGAGACCCAGTACTTC
TRBJ2-1 | - | TRBV4-1 | TRBD2 | CASSPSAAGGPYNEQFF | TGCGCCAGCAGCCCGAGCGCGGCGGGAGGGCCCTACAATGAGCAGTTCTTC
TRBJ2-2 | - | TRBV4-1 | TRBD2 | CASSRMGLAGMGWPTGELFF | TGCGCCAGCAGCCGAATGGGACTAGCGGGCATGGGTTGGCCTACCGGGGAGCTGTTTTTT
TRBJ1-1 | - | TRBV11-1 | - | CASSFEVNTEAFF | TGTGCCAGCAGCTTCGAGGTGAACACTGAAGCTTTCTTT
TRBJ1-2 | - | TRBV7-2 | - | CASSLAAMTGNYGYTF | TGTGCCAGCAGCTTAGCTGCCATGACTGGGAACTATGGCTACACCTTC
TRBJ2-1 | - | TRBV6-1 | - | CASSERVPFF | TGTGCCAGCAGCGAGCGGGTCCCGTTCTTC